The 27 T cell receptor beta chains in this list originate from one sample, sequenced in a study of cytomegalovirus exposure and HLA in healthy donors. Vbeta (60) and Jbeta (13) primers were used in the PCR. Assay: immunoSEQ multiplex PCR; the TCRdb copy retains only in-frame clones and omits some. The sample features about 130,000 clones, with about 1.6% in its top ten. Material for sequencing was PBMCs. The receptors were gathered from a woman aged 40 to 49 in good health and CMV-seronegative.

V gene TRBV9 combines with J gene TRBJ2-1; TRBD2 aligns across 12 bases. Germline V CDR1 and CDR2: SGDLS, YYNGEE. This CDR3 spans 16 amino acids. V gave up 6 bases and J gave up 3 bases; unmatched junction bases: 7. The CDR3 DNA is TGTGCCAGCACGAGACTAGCGGGGGCCGTCTACAATGAGCAGTTCTTC. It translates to CASTRLAGAVYNEQFF.

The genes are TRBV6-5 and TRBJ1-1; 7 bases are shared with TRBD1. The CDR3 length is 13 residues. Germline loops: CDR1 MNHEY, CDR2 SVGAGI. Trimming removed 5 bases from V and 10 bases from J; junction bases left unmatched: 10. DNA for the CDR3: TGTGCCAGCAGTGACCCGACAGGGACGGGAGCTTTCTTT. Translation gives CASSDPTGTGAFF.

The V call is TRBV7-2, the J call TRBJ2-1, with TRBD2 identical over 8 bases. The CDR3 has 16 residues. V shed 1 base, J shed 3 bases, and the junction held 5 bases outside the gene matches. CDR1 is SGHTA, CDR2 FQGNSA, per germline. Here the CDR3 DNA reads TGTGCCAGCAGCTTAGGGGGACGGGGGGGCTACAATGAGCAGTTCTTC. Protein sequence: CASSLGGRGGYNEQFF.

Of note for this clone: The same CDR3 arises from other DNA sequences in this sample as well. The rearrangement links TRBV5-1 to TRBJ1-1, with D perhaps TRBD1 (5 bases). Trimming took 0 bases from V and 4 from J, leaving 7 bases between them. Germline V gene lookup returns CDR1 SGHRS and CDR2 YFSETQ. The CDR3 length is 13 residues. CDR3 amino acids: CASSLEQGTEAFF. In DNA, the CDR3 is TGCGCCAGCAGCTTGGAGCAGGGCACTGAAGCTTTCTTT.

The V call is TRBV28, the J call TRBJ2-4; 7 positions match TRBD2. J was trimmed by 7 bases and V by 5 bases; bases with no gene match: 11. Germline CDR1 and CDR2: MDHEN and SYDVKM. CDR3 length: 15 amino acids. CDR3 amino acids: CASSPLQAGVNIQYF. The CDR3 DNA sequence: TGTGCCAGCAGTCCCCTCCAGGCGGGGGTGAACATTCAGTACTTC.

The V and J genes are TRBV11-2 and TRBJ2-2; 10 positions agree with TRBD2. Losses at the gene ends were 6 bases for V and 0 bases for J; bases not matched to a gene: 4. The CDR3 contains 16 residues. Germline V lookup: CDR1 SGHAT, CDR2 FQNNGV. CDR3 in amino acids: CASRPLAGPNTGELFF. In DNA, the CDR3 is TGTGCCAGCAGACCACTAGCGGGGCCGAACACCGGGGAGCTGTTTTTT.

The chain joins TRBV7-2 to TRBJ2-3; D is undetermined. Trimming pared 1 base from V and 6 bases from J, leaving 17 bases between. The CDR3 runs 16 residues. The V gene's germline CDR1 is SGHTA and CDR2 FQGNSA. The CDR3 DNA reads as TGTGCCAGCAGCTTAGGAGTTCGTTCAGGCGAGGATACGCAGTATTTT. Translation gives CASSLGVRSGEDTQYF.

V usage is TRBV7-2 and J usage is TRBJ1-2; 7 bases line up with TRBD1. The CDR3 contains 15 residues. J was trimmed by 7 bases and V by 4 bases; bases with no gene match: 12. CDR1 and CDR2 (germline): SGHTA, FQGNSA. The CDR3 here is CASSSDRQGLGGYTF. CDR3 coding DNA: TGTGCCAGCAGCTCGGACCGACAGGGCTTGGGTGGCTACACCTTC.

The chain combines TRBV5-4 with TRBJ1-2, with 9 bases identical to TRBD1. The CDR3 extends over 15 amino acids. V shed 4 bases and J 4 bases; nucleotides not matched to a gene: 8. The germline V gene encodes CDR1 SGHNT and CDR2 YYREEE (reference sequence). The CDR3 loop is CASSPGQGVGYGYTF. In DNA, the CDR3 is TGTGCCAGCAGCCCGGGACAGGGAGTCGGCTATGGCTACACCTTC.

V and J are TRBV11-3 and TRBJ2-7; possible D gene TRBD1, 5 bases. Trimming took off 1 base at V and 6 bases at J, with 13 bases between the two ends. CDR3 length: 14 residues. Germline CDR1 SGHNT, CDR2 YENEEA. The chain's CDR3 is CASSLGRAGSEQYF. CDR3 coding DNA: TGTGCCAGCAGCTTAGGACGGGCAGGGTCCGAGCAGTACTTC.

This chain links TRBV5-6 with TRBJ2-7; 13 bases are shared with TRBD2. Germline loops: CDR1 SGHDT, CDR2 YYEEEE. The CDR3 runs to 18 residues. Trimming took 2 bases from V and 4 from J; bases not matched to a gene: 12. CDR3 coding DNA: TGTGCCAGCAGCTTAATACACCTGACTAGCGGGGGGTTTTACGAGCAGTACGTC. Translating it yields CASSLIHLTSGGFYEQYV.

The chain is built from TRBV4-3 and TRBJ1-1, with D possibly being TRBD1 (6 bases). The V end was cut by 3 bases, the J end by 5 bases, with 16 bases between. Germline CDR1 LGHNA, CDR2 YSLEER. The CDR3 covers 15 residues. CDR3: CASSHSPAQGTEAFF. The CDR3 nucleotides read TGCGCCAGCAGCCACTCGCCCGCCCAGGGGACTGAAGCTTTCTTT.

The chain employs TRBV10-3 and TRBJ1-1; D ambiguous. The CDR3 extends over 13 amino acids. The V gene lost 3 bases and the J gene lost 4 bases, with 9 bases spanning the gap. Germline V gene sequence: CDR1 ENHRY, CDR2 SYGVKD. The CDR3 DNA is TGTGCCATCAGTGAAAGAGGTATCACTGAAGCTTTCTTT. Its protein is CAISERGITEAFF.

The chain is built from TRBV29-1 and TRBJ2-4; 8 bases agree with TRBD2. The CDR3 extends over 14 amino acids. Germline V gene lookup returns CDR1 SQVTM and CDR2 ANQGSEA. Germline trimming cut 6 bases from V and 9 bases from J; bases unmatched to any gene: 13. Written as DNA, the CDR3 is TGCAGCGTAGACTATCCGGGACTAGGGGGCATTCAGTACTTC. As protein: CSVDYPGLGGIQYF.

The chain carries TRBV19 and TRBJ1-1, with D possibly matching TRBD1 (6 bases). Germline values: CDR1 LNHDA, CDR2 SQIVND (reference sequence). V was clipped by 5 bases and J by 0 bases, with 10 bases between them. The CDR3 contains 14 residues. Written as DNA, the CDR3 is TGTGCCAGTAGTCGGGACACTTTGAACACTGAAGCTTTCTTT. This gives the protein CASSRDTLNTEAFF.

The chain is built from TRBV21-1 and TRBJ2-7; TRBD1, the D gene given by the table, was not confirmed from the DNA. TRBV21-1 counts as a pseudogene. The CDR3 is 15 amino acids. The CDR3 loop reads CASSKSSSGGYEQYF. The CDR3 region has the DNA TGTGCCAGCAGCAAATCTAGCTCAGGGGGGTACGAGCAGTACTTC.

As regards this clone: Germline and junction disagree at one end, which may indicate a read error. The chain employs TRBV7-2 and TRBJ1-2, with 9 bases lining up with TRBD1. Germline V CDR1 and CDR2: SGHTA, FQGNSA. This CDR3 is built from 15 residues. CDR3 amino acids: CASSLAGQGRGGYTF. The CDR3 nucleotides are TGTGCCAGCAGCCTAGCCGGACAGGGGAGGGGGGGCTACACCTTC.

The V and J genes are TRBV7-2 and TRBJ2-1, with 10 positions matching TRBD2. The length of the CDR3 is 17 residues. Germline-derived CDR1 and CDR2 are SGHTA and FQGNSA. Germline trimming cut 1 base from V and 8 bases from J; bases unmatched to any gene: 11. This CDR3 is CASSLGAGSGGNYEQFF. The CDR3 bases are TGTGCCAGCAGCTTAGGCGCGGGTAGCGGGGGGAACTATGAGCAGTTCTTC.

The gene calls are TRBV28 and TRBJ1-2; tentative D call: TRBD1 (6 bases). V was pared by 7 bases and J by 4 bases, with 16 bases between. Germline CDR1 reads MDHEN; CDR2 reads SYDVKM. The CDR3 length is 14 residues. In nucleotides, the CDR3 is TGTGCCAGCACTCTGGGGGGGGGCGGCTATGGCTACACCTTC. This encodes CASTLGGGGYGYTF.

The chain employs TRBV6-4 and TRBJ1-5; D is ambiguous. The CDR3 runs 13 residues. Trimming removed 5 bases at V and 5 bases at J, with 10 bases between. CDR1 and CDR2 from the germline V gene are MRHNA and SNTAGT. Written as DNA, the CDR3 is TGTGCCAGCAGTAGCGAGTGGGATCAGCCCCAGCATTTT. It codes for CASSSEWDQPQHF.

CDR3 in amino acids: CASSIPGQGASDEQYV. The CDR3 nucleotides read TGTGCCAGCAGCATCCCGGGGCAGGGGGCCTCGGACGAGCAGTACGTC. The chain has TRBV5-6 and TRBJ2-7, with 8 bases matching TRBD1. Trimming removed 4 bases from V and 5 bases from J; junction bases left unmatched: 14. The CDR3 totals 16 residues. Germline CDR1 reads SGHDT; CDR2 reads YYEEEE.

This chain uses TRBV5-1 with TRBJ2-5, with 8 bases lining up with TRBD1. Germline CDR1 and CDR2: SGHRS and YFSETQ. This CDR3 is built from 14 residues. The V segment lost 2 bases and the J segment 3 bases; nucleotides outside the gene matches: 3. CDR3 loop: CASSFRTGKETQYF. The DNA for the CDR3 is TGCGCCAGCAGCTTTCGGACAGGGAAAGAGACCCAGTACTTC.

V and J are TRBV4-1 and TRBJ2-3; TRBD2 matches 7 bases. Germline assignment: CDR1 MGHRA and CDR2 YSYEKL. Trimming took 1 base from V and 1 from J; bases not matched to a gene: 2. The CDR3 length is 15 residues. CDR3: CASSQGDYRTDTQYF. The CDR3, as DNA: TGCGCCAGCAGCCAAGGGGACTACCGCACAGATACGCAGTATTTT.

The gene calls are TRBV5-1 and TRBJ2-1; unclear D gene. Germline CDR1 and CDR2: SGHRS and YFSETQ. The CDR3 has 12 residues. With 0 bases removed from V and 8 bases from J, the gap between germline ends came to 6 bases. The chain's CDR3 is CASSLGRDEQFF. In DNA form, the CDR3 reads TGCGCCAGCAGCTTGGGTCGGGATGAGCAGTTCTTC.

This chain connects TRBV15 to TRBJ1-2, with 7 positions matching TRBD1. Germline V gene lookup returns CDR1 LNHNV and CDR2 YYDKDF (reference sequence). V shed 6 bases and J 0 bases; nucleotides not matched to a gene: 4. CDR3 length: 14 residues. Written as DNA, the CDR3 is TGTGCCACCAGGGGTACAGGGGCTAACTATGGCTACACCTTC. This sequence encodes CATRGTGANYGYTF.

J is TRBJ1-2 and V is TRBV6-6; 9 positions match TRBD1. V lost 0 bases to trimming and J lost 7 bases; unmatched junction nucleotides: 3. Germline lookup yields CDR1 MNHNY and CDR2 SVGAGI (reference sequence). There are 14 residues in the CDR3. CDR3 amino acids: CASSYSLDRGGYTF. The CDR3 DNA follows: TGTGCCAGCAGTTACTCGCTGGACAGGGGTGGCTACACCTTC.

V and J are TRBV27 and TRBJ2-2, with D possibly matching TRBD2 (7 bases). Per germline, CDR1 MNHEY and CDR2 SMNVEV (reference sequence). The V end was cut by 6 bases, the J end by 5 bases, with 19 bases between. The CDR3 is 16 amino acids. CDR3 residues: CASRGYGGPATGELFF. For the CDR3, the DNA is TGTGCCAGCAGGGGGTACGGGGGGCCGGCTACCGGGGAGCTGTTTTTT.